Below are 30 T cell receptor beta chains sequenced from a single sample in a study of shared clonotypes between healthy human individuals. Only in-frame clones appear in the TCRdb table, and some are missing; sequencing was by immunoSEQ multiplex PCR. Of about 2.1 million clones listed, roughly 91% were seen once; the top ten hold 1.5% to 2%. Naive CD8 cells, CD45RO-negative and positively selected for CCR7, excluded terminally differentiated effector memory CD45RA+ cells. Material: naive CD8+ T cells from PBMCs. The source of these receptors is a man between 18 and 29 years old in good health. Some clones in this sample may be carry-over from other donors' samples.

The rearrangement uses TRBV4-3 and TRBJ1-2; possible D gene TRBD1, 6 bases. This CDR3 is built from 13 residues. V lost 3 bases, J lost 4 bases, and 9 bases lay in between. From germline, CDR1 is LGHNA and CDR2 YSLEER. The CDR3 sequence is CASSQGTPYGYTF. The CDR3 DNA reads TGCGCCAGCAGCCAGGGGACACCCTATGGCTACACCTTC.

This clone appeared a few times. The V gene is TRBV10-3, the J gene TRBJ1-2, with D hard to call. The V gene lost 4 bases and the J gene lost 4 bases, with 7 bases spanning the gap. CDR3 size: 12 residues. Germline CDR1 ENHRY, CDR2 SYGVKD. CDR3 region: CAISVQFYGYTF. The CDR3 nucleotides are TGTGCCATCAGTGTCCAATTCTATGGCTACACCTTC.

This chain uses TRBV10-2 with TRBJ2-5; D assignment may be TRBD1 or TRBD2 (6 bases each). This CDR3 region has 14 residues. Germline loops: CDR1 WSHSY, CDR2 SAAADI. V lost 3 bases and J lost 5, with 13 bases in between. CDR3: CASSEVVGGETQYF. The DNA of the CDR3 is TGCGCCAGCAGTGAAGTCGTAGGGGGGGAGACCCAGTACTTC.

The V call is TRBV29-1, the J call TRBJ1-2; tentatively, D is TRBD1 (5 bases). V lost 6 bases and J 3 bases, leaving 17 bases between the germline ends. From germline, CDR1 is SQVTM and CDR2 ANQGSEA. The CDR3 extends over 14 amino acids. CDR3 sequence: CSVGSPGTDYGYTF. CDR3 in DNA: TGCAGCGTCGGCTCACCCGGGACGGACTATGGCTACACCTTC.

The rearrangement links TRBV7-9 to TRBJ2-2; D is perhaps TRBD1 (6 bases). With 5 bases removed from V and 7 bases from J, the gap between germline ends came to 11 bases. The CDR3 spans 13 residues. CDR1 and CDR2 (germline): SEHNR, FQNEAQ (reference sequence). CDR3 loop: CASSQGHGGELFF. The CDR3 DNA reads TGTGCCAGCAGCCAGGGACACGGCGGGGAGCTGTTTTTT.

The rearrangement links TRBV5-8 to TRBJ2-1; D unresolved. Trimming removed 0 bases at V and 0 bases at J, with 13 bases between. CDR3 size: 17 residues. Germline assignment: CDR1 SGHTS and CDR2 YDEGEE. CDR3 amino acids: CASSLEMVASSYNEQFF. CDR3 nucleotides: TGTGCCAGCAGCTTGGAGATGGTTGCTAGCTCCTACAATGAGCAGTTCTTC.

V gene TRBV4-1 combines with J gene TRBJ2-3; D uncertain. The germline V gene encodes CDR1 MGHRA and CDR2 YSYEKL. The CDR3 has 16 residues. The V gene lost 5 bases and the J gene lost 0 bases, with 15 bases spanning the gap. CDR3 bases: TGCGCCAGCAGCTACCGTGTGGAGAGCAGCACAGATACGCAGTATTTT. Residues: CASSYRVESSTDTQYF.

The V gene is TRBV6-1, the J gene TRBJ2-3; 7 bases match TRBD2. The V gene end was trimmed by 4 bases and the J gene end by 4 bases; junction bases not matched to a gene: 11. Germline-derived CDR1 and CDR2 are MNHNS and SASEGT. This CDR3 is built from 16 residues. The CDR3 bases are TGTGCCAGCAGTGGCCTAGGGGCGGGAGTTGCAGATACGCAGTATTTT. Encoded protein: CASSGLGAGVADTQYF.

The V and J genes are TRBV5-1 and TRBJ1-1; no definite D call. Trimming removed 0 bases at V and 7 bases at J, with 16 bases between. Germline V gives CDR1 SGHRS, CDR2 YFSETQ. The CDR3 runs to 15 residues. The CDR3 here is CASSLALSTAHEAFF. DNA for the CDR3: TGCGCCAGCAGCTTGGCGCTCTCGACGGCTCATGAAGCTTTCTTT.

The V call is TRBV7-9, the J call TRBJ1-5; D possibly corresponds to TRBD1 (6 bases). The germline V gene encodes CDR1 SEHNR and CDR2 FQNEAQ (reference sequence). V dropped 3 bases and J dropped 6 bases, with 12 bases sitting between them. The CDR3 extends over 14 amino acids. The CDR3 bases are TGTGCCAGCAGCTTTGGGGGGCGGGGTCAGCCCCAGCATTTT. It translates to CASSFGGRGQPQHF.

This clone was seen just once. This sequence joins TRBV27 and TRBJ1-1, with no clear D. Germline values: CDR1 MNHEY, CDR2 SMNVEV (reference sequence). Trimming took 1 base from V and 3 from J, leaving 12 bases between them. The CDR3 is 15 amino acids. CDR3: CASSLLGLMDTEAFF. DNA of the CDR3: TGTGCCAGCAGTTTATTAGGACTCATGGACACTGAAGCTTTCTTT.

This chain joins TRBV5-4 and TRBJ2-3; D tentatively fits TRBD1 or TRBD2 (6 bases each). This CDR3 has 11 amino acids. CDR1 is SGHNT, CDR2 YYREEE, per germline (reference sequence). Trimming removed 3 bases from V and 9 bases from J, with 8 bases in between. CDR3 protein: CASSWGATQYF. CDR3 nucleotides: TGTGCCAGCAGCTGGGGGGCCACGCAGTATTTT.

The genes are TRBV14 and TRBJ1-2, with TRBD1 matching over 7 bases. The ends lost 5 bases at V and 5 bases at J; junction bases unmatched: 11. This CDR3 region has 15 residues. Germline V CDR1 and CDR2: SGHDN, FVKESK. The CDR3 loop reads CASSIRGTAWYGYTF. The CDR3 coding sequence is TGTGCCAGCAGCATCCGTGGGACAGCGTGGTATGGCTACACCTTC. Full variable domain (rest looked up from reference TRBV14 and TRBJ1-2): EAGVTQFPSHSVIEKGQTVTLRCDPISGHDNLYWYRRVMGKEIKFLLHFVKESKQDESGMPNNRFLAERTGGTYSTLKVQPAELEDSGVYFCASSIRGTAWYGYTFGSGTRLTVV.

The rearrangement joins TRBV12-1 to TRBJ2-1; the table's TRBD2 call for D was not verified on the DNA. TRBV12-1 is designated a pseudogene. This CDR3 has 15 residues. CDR3 protein: CASSPTSGGYNEQFF. CDR3 DNA: TGTGCCAGCAGCCCGACTAGCGGGGGGTACAATGAGCAGTTCTTC.

V gene TRBV6-1 combines with J gene TRBJ2-7, with D uncertain. Germline loops: CDR1 MNHNS, CDR2 SASEGT. The germline V and J ends were trimmed by 7 bases and 1 base, with 14 bases remaining between them. The CDR3 loop spans 14 amino acids. In nucleotides, the CDR3 is TGTGCCAGCACCCCCCTGTCCTGGTCCTACGAGCAGTACTTC. It codes for CASTPLSWSYEQYF.

The chain has TRBV7-9 and TRBJ1-1; D not resolved. V was pared by 3 bases and J by 1 base, with 12 bases between. The CDR3 is made up of 15 amino acids. Germline values: CDR1 SEHNR, CDR2 FQNEAQ (reference sequence). Written as DNA, the CDR3 is TGTGCCAGCAGCTTGTGGGAGCTTAAGAACACTGAAGCTTTCTTT. Protein sequence: CASSLWELKNTEAFF.

The table lists this clone with a few counts. The chain uses TRBV27 and TRBJ2-1; unclear D gene. Trimming pared 3 bases from V and 6 bases from J, leaving 12 bases between. Germline loops: CDR1 MNHEY, CDR2 SMNVEV (reference sequence). The CDR3 contains 14 residues. The CDR3 DNA follows: TGTGCCAGCAGTTTGGCGTTGGGCGGCAATGAGCAGTTCTTC. Translated, it gives CASSLALGGNEQFF.

V gene TRBV11-2 combines with J gene TRBJ2-5; 10 nucleotides match TRBD2. Germline V lookup: CDR1 SGHAT, CDR2 FQNNGV. CDR3 length: 14 amino acids. Unmatched junction bases numbered 3, after V lost 4 bases and J lost 4 bases. The CDR3 DNA follows: TGTGCCAGCAGCTCACTAGCGGGAAGAGAGACCCAGTACTTC. Encoded protein: CASSSLAGRETQYF.

The rearrangement links TRBV9 to TRBJ2-1; the match to TRBD2 covers 11 bases. Germline CDR1 reads SGDLS; CDR2 reads YYNGEE. CDR3 size: 17 residues. V lost 0 bases and J lost 9; bases outside the gene matches: 11. CDR3 sequence: CASSVASGRLVEGEQFF. The CDR3 DNA is TGTGCCAGCAGCGTAGCTAGCGGGAGGCTCGTCGAGGGTGAGCAGTTCTTC.

This chain joins TRBV19 and TRBJ1-1; D not certain. CDR1 is LNHDA, CDR2 SQIVND, per germline (reference sequence). V dropped 9 bases and J dropped 0 bases, with 11 bases sitting between them. The CDR3 consists of 13 residues. The CDR3 is CASGLHLNTEAFF. CDR3 nucleotide sequence: TGTGCCAGCGGACTGCACCTGAACACTGAAGCTTTCTTT.

This CDR3 reads CASSRIGTGDTEAFF. The DNA of the CDR3 is TGTGCCAGCAGCCGTATAGGGACGGGAGACACTGAAGCTTTCTTT. This chain uses TRBV13 with TRBJ1-1; TRBD1 is a possible D gene (5 bases). V lost 5 bases and J 3 bases, leaving 16 bases between the germline ends. This CDR3 spans 15 amino acids. Germline CDR1 PRHDT, CDR2 FYEKMQ (reference sequence).

The genes are TRBV12-2 and TRBJ1-3. TRBV12-2 is a pseudogene. The CDR3 covers 17 residues. The CDR3 coding sequence is TGTGCAAGTCGCAGAATGCAGGGAGGGGGATGTGGAAACACCATATATTTT. Translated, it gives CASRRMQGGGCGNTIYF.

The chain combines TRBV7-9 with TRBJ2-7, with a possible D match to TRBD2 (6 bases). Between the trimmed V and J ends, which lost 4 bases and 4 bases, there was a span of 17 bases. CDR3 size: 15 residues. The germline V gene has CDR1 SEHNR and CDR2 FQNEAQ (reference sequence). DNA for the CDR3: TGTGCCAGCAGCTCCGGGACTCGCAATTCATACGAGCAGTACTTC. Translating gives CASSSGTRNSYEQYF. Using reference TRBV7-9 and TRBJ2-7 for the parts outside the CDR3, the full variable domain is DTGVSQNPRHKITKRGQNVTFRCDPISEHNRLYWYRQTLGQGPEFLTYFQNEAQLEKSRLLSDRFSAERPKGSFSTLEIQRTEQGDSAMYLCASSSGTRNSYEQYFGPGTRLTVT.

The chain uses TRBV27 and TRBJ2-4, with D maybe TRBD2 (7 bases). Germline CDR1 and CDR2: MNHEY and SMNVEV (reference sequence). The CDR3 loop spans 15 amino acids. Trimming left V 5 bases short and J 8 bases short, with 19 bases between. This CDR3 is CASSPRRGGVDIQYF. CDR3 sequence (DNA): TGTGCCAGCAGTCCCCGTAGGGGGGGAGTGGACATTCAGTACTTC.

The chain employs TRBV11-2 and TRBJ1-3; no clear D. The CDR3 consists of 16 residues. V lost 6 bases and J lost 0, with 15 bases in between. The germline V gene encodes CDR1 SGHAT and CDR2 FQNNGV. The CDR3 DNA is TGTGCCAGCAGTTACTACGACGGGTCCTCTGGAAACACCATATATTTT. Translated: CASSYYDGSSGNTIYF.

About this clone itself: This CDR3 is also generated by other DNA sequences in the sample. This chain uses TRBV28 with TRBJ2-1; no firm D call. There are 12 residues in the CDR3. The germline V and J ends were trimmed by 3 bases and 6 bases, with 6 bases remaining between them. Germline loops: CDR1 MDHEN, CDR2 SYDVKM. The CDR3 here is CASSFSSNEQFF. The DNA of the CDR3 is TGTGCCAGCAGTTTTAGCAGCAATGAGCAGTTCTTC.

A single count supports this clone. The chain employs TRBV4-3 and TRBJ2-1; 10 nucleotides agree with TRBD2. The CDR3 covers 19 residues. V dropped 3 bases and J dropped 3; count of bases not matched to a gene: 14. Germline CDR1 reads LGHNA; CDR2 reads YSLEER. CDR3 bases: TGCGCCAGCAGCCAGAATAGCGGGAGGACCTCTGTTGGCTACAATGAGCAGTTCTTC. Translating it yields CASSQNSGRTSVGYNEQFF.

The rearrangement uses TRBV7-9 and TRBJ2-3, with 10 bases fitting TRBD2. The CDR3 contains 16 residues. CDR1 is SEHNR and CDR2 is FQNEAQ in the germline V gene (reference sequence). Losses at the gene ends were 2 bases for V and 4 bases for J; bases not matched to a gene: 6. The CDR3, as DNA: TGTGCCAGCAGCTTAAGCCTAGCGGGAGAACCAGATACGCAGTATTTT. It translates to CASSLSLAGEPDTQYF. Looking up the rest from reference TRBV7-9 and TRBJ2-3 gives the full variable domain: DTGVSQNPRHKITKRGQNVTFRCDPISEHNRLYWYRQTLGQGPEFLTYFQNEAQLEKSRLLSDRFSAERPKGSFSTLEIQRTEQGDSAMYLCASSLSLAGEPDTQYFGPGTRLTVL.

There are a few counts of this clone. This chain connects TRBV5-1 to TRBJ1-2; D ambiguous. V gave up 2 bases and J gave up 6 bases, with 11 bases separating them. Germline loops: CDR1 SGHRS, CDR2 YFSETQ. The length of the CDR3 is 13 residues. The DNA for the CDR3 is TGCGCCAGCAGCTTCCTCCCCACGAATGGCTACACCTTC. Its translation is CASSFLPTNGYTF.

The chain recombines TRBV6-6 with TRBJ2-7, with TRBD2 identical over 7 bases. The CDR3 is made up of 12 amino acids. Germline CDR1 is MNHNY and CDR2 is SVGAGI (reference sequence). Losses at the gene ends were 6 bases for V and 6 bases for J; bases not matched to a gene: 5. CDR3 residues: CASSPPGGEQYF. Written as DNA, the CDR3 is TGTGCCAGCAGCCCCCCGGGGGGCGAGCAGTACTTC.